The next 20 T cell receptor beta chains were all read from a single sample in a study of blood T cells in healthy people across ages. Using a J-beta primer mix together with a sample-barcoded 5' primer, a second PCR was run for roughly 6 to 12 cycles. TCRdb passed the 5' RACE reads through MiXCR, listing each CDR3 protein once. This table holds 1 million or so distinct CDR3 sequences, under 30% found once. These sequences were also reported in another study, on T cells of mothers and their children.

Sample: blood. Receptors originate from a girl aged 2 to 10 in good health.

In this sample, this clonotype turned up a few times. The chain employs TRBV4-1 and TRBJ2-7; D is ambiguous. The J call may be wrong; the DNA end is better matched by TRBJ2-5. Germline CDR1 MGHRA, CDR2 YSYEKL. CDR3 length equals 17 residues. CDR3 sequence reads: CASSQESSKAGEQTQYF. Written as DNA, the CDR3 is TGCGCCAGCAGCCAAGAGTCCTCCAAGGCCGGAGAACAGACCCAGTACTTC.

For this clonotype: Germline is not matched at one junction end, which may reflect a read error. The rearrangement joins TRBV4-2 to TRBJ2-5, with TRBD2 identical over 7 bases. The end of the DNA fits TRBJ2-7 better, so the J call may be wrong. The germline V gene has CDR1 LGHNA and CDR2 YNFKEQ. There are 13 residues in the CDR3. The CDR3: CTSSQSGAYEQYF. CDR3 in DNA: TGTACCAGCAGCCAGAGCGGGGCCTACGAGCAGTACTTC.

As to this clonotype: A read error may produce the germline difference seen at one junction end. The V call is TRBV24-1, the J call TRBJ2-1, with 7 bases identical to TRBD1. Germline V lookup: CDR1 KGHDR, CDR2 SFDVKD. This CDR3 has 14 residues. This CDR3 is CATEGQSSYNEQFF. The CDR3 region has the DNA TGTGCCACTGAGGGACAGAGCTCCTACAATGAGCAGTTCTTT.

This clonotype was counted between two and nine times. The V and J genes are TRBV29-1 and TRBJ2-7, with TRBD2 as a possible D gene (5 bases). Trimming shortened V by 4 bases and J by 3 bases, and 7 bases separated the two germline ends. The CDR3 has 11 amino acids. CDR1 and CDR2 (germline): SQVTM, ANQGSEA. CDR3 residues: CSVAGIYEQYF. CDR3 in DNA: TGCAGCGTTGCCGGGATCTACGAGCAGTACTTC.

V is TRBV28 and J is TRBJ2-7, with TRBD2 identical over 10 bases. Germline CDR1 reads MDHEN; CDR2 reads SYDVKM. The CDR3 spans 15 residues. Trimming removed 2 bases from V and 7 bases from J; junction bases left unmatched: 8. The CDR3 region is CASSLTAGGPEEQYF. CDR3 coding DNA: TGTGCCAGCAGTTTAACAGCGGGAGGGCCGGAGGAGCAGTACTTC.

The rearrangement uses TRBV12-3 or TRBV12-4 and TRBJ2-5; D may be TRBD2 (6 bases). The J call may be faulty, since TRBJ2-1 better matches the DNA end. This CDR3 is built from 15 residues. This CDR3 reads CASSGDSGYYNEQFF. The DNA of the CDR3 is TGTGCCAGCAGCGGTGATAGCGGTTACTACAATGAGCAGTTCTTC.

The V and J genes are TRBV7-2 and TRBJ1-2, with a possible D match to TRBD1 (5 bases). CDR1 and CDR2 from the germline V gene are SGHTA and FQGNSA. The CDR3 has 15 amino acids. Trimming stripped 4 bases from V and 7 bases from J, with 19 bases between. CDR3 bases: TGTGCCAGCAGCTCAGGAGGACTATCCGGGACTGGCTACACCTTC. Translating gives CASSSGGLSGTGYTF.

This clonotype was found a few times. This chain joins TRBV20-1 and TRBJ2-7; the match to TRBD2 covers 7 bases. Looked up from germline, CDR1 is DFQATT and CDR2 is SNEGSKA (reference sequence). The J segment lost 3 bases and the V segment lost 7 bases, leaving 3 bases of the junction unmatched. The CDR3 is 11 residues long. Here the CDR3 reads CSGERDYEQYF. Written as DNA, the CDR3 is TGCAGTGGAGAGCGGGACTACGAGCAGTACTTC.

This clonotype was seen more than once but under ten times. The J gene is TRBJ2-7, the V gene TRBV4-3; maybe TRBD1 (6 bases). This CDR3 region has 15 residues. The V gene's germline CDR1 is LGHNA and CDR2 YSLEER. Deletions cut 0 bases from V and 3 bases from J, with 12 bases between. DNA of the CDR3: TGCGCCAGCAGCCAAGATCGGCACAGGGACTACGAGCAGTACTTC. This translates into CASSQDRHRDYEQYF.

This clonotype was recorded at least ten times. This sequence joins TRBV29-1 and TRBJ2-1; 9 positions match TRBD1. Matching the DNA end better, TRBJ2-5 makes the J call doubtful. This CDR3 contains 13 residues. The V gene's germline CDR1 is SQVTM and CDR2 ANQGSEA. CDR3 sequence reads: CSVGDREQVTQYF. CDR3 sequence (DNA): TGCAGCGTTGGGGACAGGGAACAGGTGACCCAGTACTTC.

The chain is built from TRBV28 and TRBJ2-3, with 7 nucleotides matching TRBD2. CDR3 length: 15 residues. Germline loops: CDR1 MDHEN, CDR2 SYDVKM. V shed 1 base, J shed 4 bases, and the junction held 5 bases outside the gene matches. The CDR3 protein is CASSLLGGAPDTQYF. The CDR3 coding sequence is TGTGCCAGCAGTTTATTGGGAGGGGCACCAGATACGCAGTATTTT.

J is TRBJ2-7 and V is TRBV4-1; the D is unclear. Germline assignment: CDR1 MGHRA and CDR2 YSYEKL. The CDR3 covers 14 residues. Trimming removed 0 bases from V and 2 bases from J, with 8 bases in between. The CDR3 loop reads CASSQDPDAYEQYF. DNA of the CDR3: TGCGCCAGCAGCCAAGACCCAGATGCCTACGAGCAGTACTTC.

A few counts support this clonotype. This chain links TRBV4-1 with TRBJ1-1; D gene ambiguous. This CDR3 spans 16 amino acids. Germline loops: CDR1 MGHRA, CDR2 YSYEKL. V was trimmed by 3 bases and J by 8 bases, leaving 22 bases between them. The CDR3 region has the DNA TGCGCCAGCAGCCACCATACGACGGGAAGTACTGAAGAAGCTTTCTTT. It yields the protein CASSHHTTGSTEEAFF.

In this sample, this clonotype turned up a few times. This chain joins TRBV7-8 and TRBJ2-2, with D possibly matching TRBD2 (6 bases). Between the trimmed V and J ends, which lost 3 bases and 7 bases, there was a span of 15 bases. CDR3 length: 15 residues. The germline V gene encodes CDR1 SGHVS and CDR2 FQNEAQ. The DNA of the CDR3 is TGTGCCAGCAGCTTCCCGCTGGGAGGTCACGGGGAGCTGTTTTTT. This codes for CASSFPLGGHGELFF.

This clonotype showed up just a few times. The genes are TRBV6-5 and TRBJ1-6; TRBD1 matches at 11 bases. The CDR3 sequence is 17 residues long. Germline lookup yields CDR1 MNHEY and CDR2 SVGAGI. J gave up 9 bases and V 6 bases, and 13 bases lay outside the gene matches. CDR3 nucleotides: TGTGCCAGCAGGCCCCGGACAGGGGGCGTCGAGGGTTCACCCCTCCACTTT. This encodes CASRPRTGGVEGSPLHF.

This clonotype was recorded a few times. The rearrangement joins TRBV19 to TRBJ1-2; 8 bases align to TRBD1. Germline V CDR1 and CDR2: LNHDA, SQIVND (reference sequence). The ends lost 9 bases at V and 6 bases at J; junction bases unmatched: 9. The CDR3 loop spans 13 amino acids. As DNA, the CDR3 is TGTGCCAGCCTGGCAGGGACAGGTCATGGCTACACCTTC. Its protein product is CASLAGTGHGYTF.

The rearrangement uses TRBV7-9 and TRBJ1-2, with D perhaps matching TRBD1 (6 bases). Germline V gene lookup returns CDR1 SEHNR and CDR2 FQNEAQ (reference sequence). V was trimmed by 11 bases and J by 0 bases, leaving 13 bases between them. The CDR3 runs to 13 residues. The CDR3 region has the DNA TGTGCCGATGACGGACAGCCTAACTATGGCTACACCTTC. Translating it yields CADDGQPNYGYTF.

The V gene is TRBV14, the J gene TRBJ1-2; D unclear. The CDR3 runs 16 residues. V lost 4 bases, J lost 1 base, and 16 bases lay in between. Germline CDR1 is SGHDN and CDR2 is FVKESK. CDR3 sequence (DNA): TGTGCCAGCAGCCCCTACGGAGGCCGAAGTAACTATGGCTACACCTTC. It translates to CASSPYGGRSNYGYTF.

The chain employs TRBV7-9 and TRBJ2-2; no clear D. This CDR3 is 15 amino acids long. V lost 5 bases, J lost 0 bases, and 10 bases lay in between. Germline CDR1 is SEHNR and CDR2 is FQNEAQ (reference sequence). The CDR3 DNA is TGTGCCAGCAGCCCTATGGGGACGAACACCGGGGAGCTGTTTTTT. It translates to CASSPMGTNTGELFF.

The chain couples TRBV9 to TRBJ2-3; D is unresolved. This CDR3 is built from 15 residues. Germline values: CDR1 SGDLS, CDR2 YYNGEE. V gave up 3 bases and J gave up 6 bases, with 17 bases separating them. The CDR3 DNA follows: TGTGCCAGCAGCGCCGACCAGATTGTCGGTGATACGCAGTATTTT. It yields the protein CASSADQIVGDTQYF.